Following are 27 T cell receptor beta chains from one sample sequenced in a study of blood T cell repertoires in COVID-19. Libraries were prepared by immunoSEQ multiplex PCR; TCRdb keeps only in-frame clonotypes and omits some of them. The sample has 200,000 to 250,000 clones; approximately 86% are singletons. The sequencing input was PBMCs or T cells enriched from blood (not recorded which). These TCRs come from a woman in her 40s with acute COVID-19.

In DNA, the CDR3 is TGTGCCAGCATTAAAAGCGGGAGTGGAACCGGGGAGCTGTTTTTT. Protein sequence: CASIKSGSGTGELFF. V and J are TRBV28 and TRBJ2-2; TRBD2 matches 8 bases. The germline CDR1 and CDR2 sequences are MDHEN and SYDVKM. The V gene end was trimmed by 7 bases and the J gene end by 5 bases; junction bases not matched to a gene: 9. There are 15 residues in the CDR3.

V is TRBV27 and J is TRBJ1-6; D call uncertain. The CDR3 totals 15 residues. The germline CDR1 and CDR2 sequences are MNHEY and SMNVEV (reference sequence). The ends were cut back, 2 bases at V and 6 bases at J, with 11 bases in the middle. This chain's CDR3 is CASSLAASGNSPLHF. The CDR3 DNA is TGTGCCAGCAGTTTAGCGGCGTCGGGTAATTCACCCCTCCACTTT.

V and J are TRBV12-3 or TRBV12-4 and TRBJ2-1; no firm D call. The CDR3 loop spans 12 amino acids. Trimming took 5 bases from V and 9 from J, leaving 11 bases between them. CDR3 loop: CASSIGLSEQFF. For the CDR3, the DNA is TGTGCCAGCAGTATAGGCTTGAGTGAGCAGTTCTTC.

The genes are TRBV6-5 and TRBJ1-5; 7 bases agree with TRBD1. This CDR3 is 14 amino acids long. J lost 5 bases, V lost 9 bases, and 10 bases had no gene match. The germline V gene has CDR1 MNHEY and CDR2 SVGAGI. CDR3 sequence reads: CASRRTGPHQPQHF. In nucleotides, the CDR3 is TGTGCCAGTAGGAGGACAGGTCCCCATCAGCCCCAGCATTTT.

The CDR3 nucleotides are TGCACCAGCAGCCACCCCGACTACCTGCCCCGTGCGCAGTATTTT. It encodes CTSSHPDYLPRAQYF. The chain joins TRBV1 to TRBJ2-3; TRBD2 is the table's D call, not checked against the DNA. TRBV1 is assigned pseudogene status. The CDR3 has 15 amino acids.

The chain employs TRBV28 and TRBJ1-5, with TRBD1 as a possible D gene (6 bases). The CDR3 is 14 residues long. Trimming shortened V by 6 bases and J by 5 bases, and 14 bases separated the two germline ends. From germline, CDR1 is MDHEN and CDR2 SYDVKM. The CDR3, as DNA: TGTGCCAGCAGGGATGGGACAACCTATCAGCCCCAGCATTTT. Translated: CASRDGTTYQPQHF.

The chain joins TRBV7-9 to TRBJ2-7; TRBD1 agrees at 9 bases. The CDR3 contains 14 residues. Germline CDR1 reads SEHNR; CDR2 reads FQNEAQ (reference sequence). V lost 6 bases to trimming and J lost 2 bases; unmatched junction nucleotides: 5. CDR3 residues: CASSRQGGAYEQYF. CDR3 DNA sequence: TGTGCCAGCAGTAGACAGGGGGGAGCCTACGAGCAGTACTTC.

This chain's CDR3 is CASTVSGTDTQYF. In DNA, the CDR3 is TGTGCCAGCACCGTCAGCGGGACAGATACGCAGTATTTT. The chain recombines TRBV19 with TRBJ2-3; maybe TRBD2 (6 bases). CDR1 is LNHDA, CDR2 SQIVND, per germline (reference sequence). V was clipped by 9 bases and J by 3 bases, with 13 bases between them. The CDR3 length is 13 residues. The variable domain in full, completed from reference TRBV19 and TRBJ2-3, reads DGGITQSPKYLFRKEGQNVTLSCEQNLNHDAMYWYRQDPGQGLRLIYYSQIVNDFQKGDIAEGYSVSREKKESFPLTVTSAQKNPTAFYLCASTVSGTDTQYFGPGTRLTVL.

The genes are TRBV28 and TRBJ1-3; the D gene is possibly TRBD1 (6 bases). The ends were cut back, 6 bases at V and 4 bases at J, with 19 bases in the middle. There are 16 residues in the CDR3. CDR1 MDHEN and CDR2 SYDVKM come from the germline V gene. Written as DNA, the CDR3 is TGTGCCAGCAGCTATTCTAGACCGACAGGCGGAAACACCATATATTTT. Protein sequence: CASSYSRPTGGNTIYF.

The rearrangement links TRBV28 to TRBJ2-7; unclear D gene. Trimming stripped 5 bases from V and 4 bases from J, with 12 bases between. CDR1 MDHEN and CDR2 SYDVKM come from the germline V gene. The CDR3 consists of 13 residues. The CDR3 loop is CASSPPPIYEQYF. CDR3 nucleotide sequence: TGTGCCAGCAGTCCCCCTCCTATATACGAGCAGTACTTC.

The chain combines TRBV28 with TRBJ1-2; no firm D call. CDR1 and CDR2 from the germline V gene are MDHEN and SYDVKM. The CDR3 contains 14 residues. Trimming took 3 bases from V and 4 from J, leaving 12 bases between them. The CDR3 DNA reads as TGTGCCAGCAGTTTTTCTCCTCTCTTCTATGGCTACACCTTC. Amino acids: CASSFSPLFYGYTF.

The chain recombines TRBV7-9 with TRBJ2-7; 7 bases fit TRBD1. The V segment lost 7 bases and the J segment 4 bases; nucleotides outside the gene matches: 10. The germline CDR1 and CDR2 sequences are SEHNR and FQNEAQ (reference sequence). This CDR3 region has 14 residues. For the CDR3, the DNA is TGTGCCAGCACCGAAAGGGACAGCCCGTACGAGCAGTACTTC. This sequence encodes CASTERDSPYEQYF. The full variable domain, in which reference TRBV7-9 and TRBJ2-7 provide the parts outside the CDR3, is DTGVSQNPRHKITKRGQNVTFRCDPISEHNRLYWYRQTLGQGPEFLTYFQNEAQLEKSRLLSDRFSAERPKGSFSTLEIQRTEQGDSAMYLCASTERDSPYEQYFGPGTRLTVT.

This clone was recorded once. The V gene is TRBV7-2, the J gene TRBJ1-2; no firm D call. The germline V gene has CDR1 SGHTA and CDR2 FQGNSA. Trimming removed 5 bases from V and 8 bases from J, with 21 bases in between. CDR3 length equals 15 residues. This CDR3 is CASSAPGIFMFGYTF. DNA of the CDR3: TGTGCCAGCAGCGCACCAGGCATTTTTATGTTCGGCTACACCTTC.

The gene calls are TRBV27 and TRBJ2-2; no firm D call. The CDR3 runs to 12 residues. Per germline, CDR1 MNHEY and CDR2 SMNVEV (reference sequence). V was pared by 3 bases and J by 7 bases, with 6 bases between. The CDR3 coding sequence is TGTGCCAGCAGTTTCCCCCTCGGGGAGCTGTTTTTT. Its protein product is CASSFPLGELFF.

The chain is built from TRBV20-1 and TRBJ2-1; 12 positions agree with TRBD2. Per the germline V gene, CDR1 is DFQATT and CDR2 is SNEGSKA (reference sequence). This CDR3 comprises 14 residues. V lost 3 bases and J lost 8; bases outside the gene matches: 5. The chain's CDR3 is CSASRLAGVYEQFF. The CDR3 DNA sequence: TGCAGTGCTAGTCGACTAGCGGGAGTGTATGAGCAGTTCTTC.

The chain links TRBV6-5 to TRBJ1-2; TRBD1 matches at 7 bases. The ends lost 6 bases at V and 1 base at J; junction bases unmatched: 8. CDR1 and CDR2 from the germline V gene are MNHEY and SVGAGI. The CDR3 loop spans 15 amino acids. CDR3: CASRTTGQFNYGYTF. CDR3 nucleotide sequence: TGTGCCAGCAGGACGACAGGGCAGTTTAACTATGGCTACACCTTC.

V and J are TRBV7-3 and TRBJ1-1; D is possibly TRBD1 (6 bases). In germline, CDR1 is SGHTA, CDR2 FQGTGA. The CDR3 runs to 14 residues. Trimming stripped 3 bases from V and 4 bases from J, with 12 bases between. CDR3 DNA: TGTGCCAGCAGCTTGAGAGGGGGAAGCACTGAAGCTTTCTTT. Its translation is CASSLRGGSTEAFF.

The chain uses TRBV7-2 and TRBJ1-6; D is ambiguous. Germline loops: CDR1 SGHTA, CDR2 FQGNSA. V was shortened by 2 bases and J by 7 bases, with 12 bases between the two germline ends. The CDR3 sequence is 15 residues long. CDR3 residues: CASSLSQAGNSPLHF. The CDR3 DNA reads TGTGCCAGCAGCTTAAGTCAAGCAGGAAATTCACCCCTCCACTTT.

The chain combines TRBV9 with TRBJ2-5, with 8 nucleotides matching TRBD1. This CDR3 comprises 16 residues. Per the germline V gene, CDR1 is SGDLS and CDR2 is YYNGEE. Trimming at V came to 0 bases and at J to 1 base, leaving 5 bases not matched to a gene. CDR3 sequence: CASSVAGGTGQETQYF. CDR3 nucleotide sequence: TGTGCCAGCAGCGTAGCTGGCGGGACAGGCCAAGAGACCCAGTACTTC. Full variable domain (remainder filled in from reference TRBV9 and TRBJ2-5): DSGVTQTPKHLITATGQRVTLRCSPRSGDLSVYWYQQSLDQGLQFLIQYYNGEERAKGNILERFSAQQFPDLHSELNLSSLELGDSALYFCASSVAGGTGQETQYFGPGTRLLVL.

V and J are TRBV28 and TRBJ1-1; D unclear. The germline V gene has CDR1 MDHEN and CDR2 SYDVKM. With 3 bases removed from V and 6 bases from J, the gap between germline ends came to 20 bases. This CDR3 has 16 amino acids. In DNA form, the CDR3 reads TGTGCCAGCAGTTTTCATGGACGGGAAGCGTTTTCTGAAGCTTTCTTT. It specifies CASSFHGREAFSEAFF.

The CDR3 nucleotides are TGTGCCAGTAGTTCACGAGCGGGAGGGGGGAATGAGCAGTTCTTC. Amino acid sequence: CASSSRAGGGNEQFF. The rearrangement joins TRBV19 to TRBJ2-1; TRBD2 matches 10 bases. V lost 5 bases, J lost 7 bases, and 8 bases stayed unmatched. Per germline, CDR1 LNHDA and CDR2 SQIVND (reference sequence). There are 15 residues in the CDR3.

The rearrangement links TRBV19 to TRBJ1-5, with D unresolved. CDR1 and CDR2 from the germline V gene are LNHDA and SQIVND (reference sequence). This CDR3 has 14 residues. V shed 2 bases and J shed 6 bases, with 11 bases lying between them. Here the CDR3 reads CASSILGEGQPQHF. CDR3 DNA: TGTGCCAGTAGTATACTCGGGGAAGGTCAGCCCCAGCATTTT.

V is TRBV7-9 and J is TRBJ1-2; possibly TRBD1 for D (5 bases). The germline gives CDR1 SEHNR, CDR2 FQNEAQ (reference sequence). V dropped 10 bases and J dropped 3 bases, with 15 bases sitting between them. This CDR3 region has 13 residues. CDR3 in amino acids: CAITKGADYGYTF. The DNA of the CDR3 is TGTGCCATCACAAAAGGGGCAGACTATGGCTACACCTTC.

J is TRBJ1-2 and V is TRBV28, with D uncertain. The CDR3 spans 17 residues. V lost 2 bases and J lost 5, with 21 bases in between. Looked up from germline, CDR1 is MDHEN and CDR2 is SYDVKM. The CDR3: CASSLVWSEGSAYGYTF. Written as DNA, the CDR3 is TGTGCCAGCAGTTTAGTTTGGTCCGAGGGTTCGGCGTATGGCTACACCTTC.

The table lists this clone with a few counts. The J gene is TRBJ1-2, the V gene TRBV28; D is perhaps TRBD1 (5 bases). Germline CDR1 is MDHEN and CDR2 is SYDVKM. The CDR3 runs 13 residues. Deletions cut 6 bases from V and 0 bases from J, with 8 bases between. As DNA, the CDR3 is TGTGCCAGCAGGCTGACAGCTAACTATGGCTACACCTTC. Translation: CASRLTANYGYTF.

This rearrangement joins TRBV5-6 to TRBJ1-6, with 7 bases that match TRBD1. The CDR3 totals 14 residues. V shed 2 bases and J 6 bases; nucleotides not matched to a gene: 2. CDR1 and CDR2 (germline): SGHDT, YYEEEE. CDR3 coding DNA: TGTGCCAGCAGCTTCCCAGGGGGTAATTCACCCCTCCACTTT. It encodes CASSFPGGNSPLHF.

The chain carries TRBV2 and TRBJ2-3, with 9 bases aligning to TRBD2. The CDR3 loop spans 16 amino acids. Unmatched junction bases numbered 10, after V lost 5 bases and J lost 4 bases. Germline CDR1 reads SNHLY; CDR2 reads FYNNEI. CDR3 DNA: TGTGCCAGCAGTCGTAGTAGCGGGAGTCGGGCAGATACGCAGTATTTT. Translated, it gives CASSRSSGSRADTQYF.